What follows describes a single T cell receptor (beta chain). Its target is not known. The ends were cut back, 6 bases at V and 4 bases at J, with 9 bases in the middle. This CDR3 spans 11 amino acids. CDR1 and CDR2 (germline): DFQATT, SNEGSKA (reference sequence). The data originate from a study of cytomegalovirus exposure and HLA in healthy donors. Study outcomes and limitations: In vitro work confirmed that a few CMV-associated chains recognize CMV antigens. In a later analysis, first-cohort TCR clusters were found to tend to co-occur in the 100 to 150 validation repertoires.

The method was immunoSEQ multiplex PCR; TCRdb's version includes in-frame clones alone and lacks a portion of them. Of 200,000 to 250,000 clones listed, approximately 80% are singletons. The source is a woman in her 30s in good health and CMV-seropositive. This chain connects TRBV20-1 to TRBJ1-1, with D perhaps TRBD1 (5 bases). The sequenced material came from PBMCs. The CDR3 region has the DNA TGCAGTGCGTTACAGGCCACTGAAGCTTTCTTT. As protein: CSALQATEAFF.